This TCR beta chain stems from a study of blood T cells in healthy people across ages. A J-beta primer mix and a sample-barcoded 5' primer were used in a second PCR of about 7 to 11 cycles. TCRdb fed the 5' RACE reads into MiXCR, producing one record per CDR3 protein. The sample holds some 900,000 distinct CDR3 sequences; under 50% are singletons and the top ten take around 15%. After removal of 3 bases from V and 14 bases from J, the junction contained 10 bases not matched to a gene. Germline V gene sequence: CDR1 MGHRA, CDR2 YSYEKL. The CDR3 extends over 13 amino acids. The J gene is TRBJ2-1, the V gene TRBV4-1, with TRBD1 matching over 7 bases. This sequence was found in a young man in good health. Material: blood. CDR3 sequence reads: CASSQPQGSREFF. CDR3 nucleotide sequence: TGCGCCAGCAGCCAGCCACAGGGGTCCAGGGAGTTCTTC.